A selection of T cell receptor beta chains follows, all from one sample in a study of CD8 T cells in ankylosing spondylitis. In TCRdb, the 5' RACE reads were re-called with MiXCR into one record per CDR3 protein. This sample yields 100,000 to 150,000 distinct CDR3 sequences, of which more than 15% are seen a single time; 30% to 35% belongs to the top ten. Sequenced input: blood, either unsorted or a sorted T cell fraction (not recorded which). These receptors originate from a male donor with ankylosing spondylitis. Both conserved end residues are part of each CDR3. Fields, in order: V gene, clone size, D gene, J gene, CDR3 protein, CDR3 DNA. A D gene is named only where the DNA matches it firmly. A clone size is listed for some rows: how often the clone was seen (once, few, many), or a class if it is expanded.

TRBV4-1,NA,TRBD1,TRBJ1-3,CASSQTRDSINTIYF,TGCGCCAGCAGCCAAACACGGGACAGCATAAACACCATATATTTT
TRBV6-5,few,NA,TRBJ2-1,CASSYGGAYNEQFF,TGTGCCAGCAGTTACGGGGGAGCCTACAATGAGCAGTTCTTC
TRBV6-2/TRBV6-3,NA,TRBD2,TRBJ2-5,CASSYLGTRDMETQYF,TGTGCCAGCAGTTACCTAGGGACTAGAGATATGGAGACCCAGTACTTC
TRBV6-7,few,NA,TRBJ2-1,CASSYSFVWRGSPYNEQFF,TGTGCCAGCAGTTACTCTTTCGTCTGGCGGGGCAGTCCCTACAATGAGCAGTTCTTC
TRBV5-1,few,NA,TRBJ2-1,CASSLAGLHNEQFF,TGCGCCAGCAGCTTGGCCGGGTTGCACAATGAGCAGTTCTTC
TRBV11-2,NA,TRBD2,TRBJ2-5,CASSLDPSGLRGETQYF,TGTGCCAGCAGCTTAGACCCTAGCGGATTAAGGGGAGAGACCCAGTACTTC
TRBV20-1,many,TRBD1,TRBJ1-5,CSARPGTGGLYSNQPQHF,TGCAGTGCCCGCCCCGGGACAGGGGGACTCTATAGCAATCAGCCCCAGCATTTT
TRBV27,NA,NA,TRBJ2-1,CASSLKAGYEQFF,TGTGCCAGCAGTTTAAAGGCGGGTTATGAGCAGTTCTTC
TRBV18,NA,TRBD1,TRBJ2-7,CASSPKGTGVGEQYF,TGTGCCAGCTCCCCAAAGGGTACAGGGGTAGGCGAGCAGTACTTC
TRBV20-1,NA,TRBD2,TRBJ2-2,CSARAGGANGELFF,TGCAGTGCTAGAGCGGGAGGGGCCAACGGGGAGCTGTTTTTT
TRBV12-3/TRBV12-4,NA,NA,TRBJ2-4,CASSLDFWGRYF,TGTGCCAGCAGTTTAGATTTCTGGGGACGGTACTTC
TRBV7-9,NA,TRBD1,TRBJ2-2,CASSSRDRVEEAGELFF,TGTGCCAGCAGCTCCCGGGACAGGGTAGAAGAGGCCGGGGAGCTGTTTTTT
TRBV9,NA,NA,TRBJ2-3,CASSVPVRMGMTDTQYF,TGTGCCAGCAGCGTACCCGTACGTATGGGAATGACAGATACGCAGTATTTT
TRBV9,NA,TRBD1,TRBJ2-7,CASSVGGTGANEQYF,TGTGCCAGCAGCGTAGGGGGGACAGGGGCCAACGAGCAGTACTTC
TRBV20-1,few,TRBD2,TRBJ2-3,CSAIREEADTQYF,TGCAGTGCTATCCGGGAGGAGGCAGATACGCAGTATTTT
TRBV7-9,few,NA,TRBJ2-7,CASSLDRPYEQYF,TGTGCCAGCAGCTTAGACAGACCCTACGAGCAGTACTTC
TRBV2,NA,NA,TRBJ2-7,CARQTTSYEQYF,TGTGCCAGACAAACCACGTCCTACGAGCAGTACTTC
TRBV27,few,TRBD2,TRBJ2-2,CASSSTDWTSGGKGDTGELFF,TGTGCCAGCAGTTCCACCGATTGGACTAGCGGGGGGAAAGGGGACACCGGGGAGCTGTTTTTT
TRBV9,many,NA,TRBJ1-6,CATGSGDLPLHF,TGTGCCACCGGGTCTGGGGATTTACCCCTCCACTTT
TRBV4-1,NA,TRBD2,TRBJ2-7,CASSQFLSGRTYEQYF,TGCGCCAGCAGCCAATTTCTGAGCGGGAGGACCTACGAGCAGTACTTC
TRBV4-1,few,TRBD2,TRBJ2-7,CASSHPGRAYEQYF,TGCGCCAGCAGCCATCCCGGGAGGGCCTACGAGCAGTACTTC
TRBV4-1,few,NA,TRBJ2-1,CASSQKAGANEQFF,TGCGCCAGCAGCCAAAAAGCGGGCGCAAATGAGCAGTTCTTC
TRBV20-1,few,NA,TRBJ1-6,CSASAEPGDTSPLHF,TGCAGTGCTAGTGCAGAACCGGGAGATACTTCACCCCTCCACTTT
TRBV12-3/TRBV12-4,few,NA,TRBJ2-1,CASIPSAGTSYNEQFF,TGTGCCAGCATTCCCAGCGCGGGGACCTCCTACAATGAGCAGTTCTTC
TRBV29-1,few,NA,TRBJ1-2,CSVHYGYTF,TGCAGCGTTCACTATGGCTACACCTTC
TRBV12-3/TRBV12-4,NA,NA,TRBJ2-7,CASSGAGTPYEQYF,TGTGCCAGCAGTGGAGCCGGGACACCGTACGAGCAGTACTTC
TRBV12-3/TRBV12-4,few,NA,TRBJ2-1,CASNPLGAVSSYNEQFF,TGTGCCAGCAATCCCCTAGGGGCGGTGAGCTCCTACAATGAGCAGTTCTTC
TRBV27,many,TRBD1,TRBJ2-7,CASSRTGQSYEQYF,TGTGCCAGCAGTCGGACGGGACAGAGCTACGAGCAGTACTTC
TRBV2,few,TRBD2,TRBJ2-4,CASSEPSGSDIQYF,TGTGCCAGCAGTGAACCTAGCGGGAGTGACATTCAGTACTTC
TRBV29-1,few,TRBD2,TRBJ2-1,CSVVNRTSGRIHEQFF,TGCAGCGTTGTCAACAGGACTAGCGGGAGAATCCATGAGCAGTTCTTC
TRBV6-2/TRBV6-3,NA,TRBD2,TRBJ2-2,CASSYGPTGLSTGELFF,TGTGCCAGCAGTTACGGGCCCACGGGACTAAGCACCGGGGAGCTGTTTTTT
TRBV6-2/TRBV6-3,few,NA,TRBJ1-1,CASSQPPGTTLEAFF,TGTGCCAGCAGTCAGCCTCCCGGGACAACCTTGGAAGCTTTCTTT
TRBV28,few,TRBD2,TRBJ2-3,CASSPVAGDTQYF,TGTGCCAGCAGTCCCGTAGCGGGAGATACGCAGTATTTT
TRBV20-1,few,TRBD1,TRBJ1-2,CSAKDRGHGYTF,TGCAGTGCAAAGGACAGGGGGCATGGCTACACCTTC
TRBV29-1,NA,NA,TRBJ2-3,CSVEGIPSGKTSTDTQYF,TGCAGCGTTGAAGGGATTCCGTCGGGGAAGACTAGCACAGATACGCAGTATTTT
TRBV27,few,NA,TRBJ2-1,CASSQGAPSYNEQFF,TGTGCCAGCAGTCAGGGCGCCCCCTCCTACAATGAGCAGTTCTTC
TRBV4-1,NA,NA,TRBJ2-7,CASSQIPGALLEQYF,TGCGCCAGCAGCCAAATCCCCGGGGCCCTACTCGAGCAGTACTTC
TRBV29-1,many,NA,TRBJ2-2,CSALLANTGELFF,TGCAGCGCCCTACTAGCGAACACCGGGGAGCTGTTTTTT
TRBV6-1,NA,TRBD2,TRBJ2-3,CASTLRRDYSLTDTQYF,TGTGCCAGCACTCTCAGGAGGGACTATTCTCTCACAGATACGCAGTATTTT
TRBV29-1,NA,TRBD1,TRBJ1-1,CSVEGFRGGQGDEAFF,TGCAGCGTTGAAGGATTTAGGGGGGGACAGGGAGATGAAGCTTTCTTT
TRBV4-1,NA,TRBD2,TRBJ2-5,CASSLFVSGSGQETQYF,TGCGCCAGCAGCCTCTTTGTTAGCGGGAGTGGGCAAGAGACCCAGTACTTC
TRBV28,few,TRBD2,TRBJ2-5,CASSLSEGLAGTVQETQYF,TGTGCCAGCAGTCTATCCGAGGGGCTAGCGGGAACCGTCCAAGAGACCCAGTACTTC
TRBV19,few,NA,TRBJ2-1,CASSITRLVDEQFF,TGTGCCAGTAGTATAACCAGACTAGTCGATGAGCAGTTCTTC
TRBV6-1,few,NA,TRBJ2-2,CASSLGGLNTGELFF,TGTGCCAGCAGCCTCGGGGGGCTGAACACCGGGGAGCTGTTTTTT